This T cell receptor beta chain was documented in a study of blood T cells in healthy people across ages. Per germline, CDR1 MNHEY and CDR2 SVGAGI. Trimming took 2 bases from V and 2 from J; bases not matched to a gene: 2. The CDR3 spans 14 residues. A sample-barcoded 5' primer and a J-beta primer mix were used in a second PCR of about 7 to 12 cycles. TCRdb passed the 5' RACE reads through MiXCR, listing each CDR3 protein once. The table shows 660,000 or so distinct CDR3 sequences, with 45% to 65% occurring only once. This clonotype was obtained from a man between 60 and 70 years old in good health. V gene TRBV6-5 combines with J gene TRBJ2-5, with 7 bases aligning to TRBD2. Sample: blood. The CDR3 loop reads CASSYRTRQETQYF. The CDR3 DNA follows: TGTGCCAGCAGTTACCGGACTAGACAAGAGACCCAGTACTTC.